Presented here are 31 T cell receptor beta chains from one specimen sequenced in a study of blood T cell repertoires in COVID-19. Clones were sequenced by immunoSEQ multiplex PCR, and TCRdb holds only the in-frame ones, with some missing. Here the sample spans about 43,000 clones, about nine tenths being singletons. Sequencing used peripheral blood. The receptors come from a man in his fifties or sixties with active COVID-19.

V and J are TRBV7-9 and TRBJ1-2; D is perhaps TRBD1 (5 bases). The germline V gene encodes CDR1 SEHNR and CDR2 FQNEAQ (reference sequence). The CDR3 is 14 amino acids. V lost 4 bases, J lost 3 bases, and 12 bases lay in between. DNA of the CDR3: TGTGCCAGCAGCTCCCCGACAGCCGACTATGGCTACACCTTC. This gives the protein CASSSPTADYGYTF.

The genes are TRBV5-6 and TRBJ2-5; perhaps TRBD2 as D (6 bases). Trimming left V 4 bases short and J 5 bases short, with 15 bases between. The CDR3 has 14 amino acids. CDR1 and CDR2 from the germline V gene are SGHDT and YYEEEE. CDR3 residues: CASSIDPGGETQYF. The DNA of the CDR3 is TGTGCCAGCAGCATCGACCCAGGAGGGGAGACCCAGTACTTC. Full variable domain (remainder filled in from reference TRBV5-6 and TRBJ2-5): DAGVTQSPTHLIKTRGQQVTLRCSPKSGHDTVSWYQQALGQGPQFIFQYYEEEERQRGNFPDRFSGHQFPNYSSELNVNALLLGDSALYLCASSIDPGGETQYFGPGTRLLVL.

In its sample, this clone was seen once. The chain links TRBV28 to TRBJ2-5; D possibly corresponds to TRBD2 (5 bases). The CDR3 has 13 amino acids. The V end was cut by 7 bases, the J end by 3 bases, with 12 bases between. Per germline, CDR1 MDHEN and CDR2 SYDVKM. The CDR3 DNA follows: TGTGCCAGCAACCCCGGGGAGAAAGAGACCCAGTACTTC. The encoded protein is CASNPGEKETQYF.

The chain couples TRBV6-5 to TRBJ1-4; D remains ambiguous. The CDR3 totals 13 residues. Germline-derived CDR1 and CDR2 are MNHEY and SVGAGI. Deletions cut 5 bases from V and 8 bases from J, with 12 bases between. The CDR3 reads CASSTRPREKLFF. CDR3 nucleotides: TGTGCCAGCAGTACTCGTCCCAGGGAAAAACTGTTTTTT.

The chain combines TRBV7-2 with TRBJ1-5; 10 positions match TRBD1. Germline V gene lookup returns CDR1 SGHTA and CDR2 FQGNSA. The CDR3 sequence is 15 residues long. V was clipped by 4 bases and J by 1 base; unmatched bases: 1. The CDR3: CASSWTGGSNQPQHF. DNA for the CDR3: TGTGCCAGCAGCTGGACAGGGGGAAGCAATCAGCCCCAGCATTTT.

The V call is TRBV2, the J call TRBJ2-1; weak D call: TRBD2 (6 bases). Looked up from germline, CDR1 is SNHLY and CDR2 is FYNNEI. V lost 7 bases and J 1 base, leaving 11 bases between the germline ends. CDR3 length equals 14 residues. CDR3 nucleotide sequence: TGTGCCAGCAAAGTGGCGGGATCCTACAATGAGCAGTTCTTC. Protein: CASKVAGSYNEQFF.

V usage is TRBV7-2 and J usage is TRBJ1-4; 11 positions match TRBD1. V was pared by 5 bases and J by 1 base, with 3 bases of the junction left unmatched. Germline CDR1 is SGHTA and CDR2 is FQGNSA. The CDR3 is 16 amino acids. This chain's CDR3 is CASSPGTGGTNEKLFF. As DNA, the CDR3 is TGTGCCAGCAGCCCAGGGACAGGGGGAACTAATGAAAAACTGTTTTTT. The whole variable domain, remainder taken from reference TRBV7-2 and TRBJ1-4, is GAGVSQSPSNKVTEKGKDVELRCDPISGHTALYWYRQSLGQGLEFLIYFQGNSAPDKSGLPSDRFSAERTGGSVSTLTIQRTQQEDSAVYLCASSPGTGGTNEKLFFGSGTQLSVL.

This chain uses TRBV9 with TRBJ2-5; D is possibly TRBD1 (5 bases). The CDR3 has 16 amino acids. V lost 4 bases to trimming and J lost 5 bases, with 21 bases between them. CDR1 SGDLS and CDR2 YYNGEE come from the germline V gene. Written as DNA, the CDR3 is TGTGCCAGCAGCACCTTTGACGGGTCTCCAGGGGAGACCCAGTACTTC. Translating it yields CASSTFDGSPGETQYF. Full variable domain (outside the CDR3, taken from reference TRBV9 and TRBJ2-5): DSGVTQTPKHLITATGQRVTLRCSPRSGDLSVYWYQQSLDQGLQFLIQYYNGEERAKGNILERFSAQQFPDLHSELNLSSLELGDSALYFCASSTFDGSPGETQYFGPGTRLLVL.

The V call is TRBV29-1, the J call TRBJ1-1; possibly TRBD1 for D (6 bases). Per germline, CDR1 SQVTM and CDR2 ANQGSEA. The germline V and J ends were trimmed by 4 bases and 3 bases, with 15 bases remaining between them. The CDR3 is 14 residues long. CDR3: CSVVKGQGDTEAFF. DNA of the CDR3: TGCAGCGTTGTAAAGGGACAAGGGGACACTGAAGCTTTCTTT.

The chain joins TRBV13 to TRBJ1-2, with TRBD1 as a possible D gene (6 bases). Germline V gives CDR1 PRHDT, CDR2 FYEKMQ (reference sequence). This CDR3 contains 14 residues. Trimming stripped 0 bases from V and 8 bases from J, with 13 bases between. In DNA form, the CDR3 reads TGTGCCAGCAGCTTAGGGGACTTTCAGGGGGGCTACACCTTC. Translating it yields CASSLGDFQGGYTF.

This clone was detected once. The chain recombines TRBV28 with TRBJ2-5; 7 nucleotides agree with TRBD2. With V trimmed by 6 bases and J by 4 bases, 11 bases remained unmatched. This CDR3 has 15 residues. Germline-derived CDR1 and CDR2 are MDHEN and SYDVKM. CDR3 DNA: TGTGCCAGCAGAATCCTCAGGGAGGGCGCAGAGACCCAGTACTTC. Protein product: CASRILREGAETQYF. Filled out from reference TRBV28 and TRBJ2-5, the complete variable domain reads DVKVTQSSRYLVKRTGEKVFLECVQDMDHENMFWYRQDPGLGLRLIYFSYDVKMKEKGDIPEGYSVSREKKERFSLILESASTNQTSMYLCASRILREGAETQYFGPGTRLLVL.

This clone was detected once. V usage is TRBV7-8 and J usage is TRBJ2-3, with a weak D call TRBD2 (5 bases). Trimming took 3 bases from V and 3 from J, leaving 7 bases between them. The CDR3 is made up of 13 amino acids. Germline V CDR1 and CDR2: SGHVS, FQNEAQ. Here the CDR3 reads CASSFGVTDTQYF. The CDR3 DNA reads TGTGCCAGCAGCTTCGGGGTAACAGATACGCAGTATTTT. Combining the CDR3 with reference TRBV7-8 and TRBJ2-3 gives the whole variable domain GAGVSQSPRYKVAKRGQDVALRCDPISGHVSLFWYQQALGQGPEFLTYFQNEAQLDKSGLPSDRFFAERPEGSVSTLKIQRTQQEDSAVYLCASSFGVTDTQYFGPGTRLTVL.

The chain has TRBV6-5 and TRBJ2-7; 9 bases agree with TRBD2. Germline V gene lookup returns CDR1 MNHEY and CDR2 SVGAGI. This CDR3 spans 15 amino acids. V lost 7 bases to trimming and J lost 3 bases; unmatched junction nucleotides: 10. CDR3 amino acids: CASTRTSATSYEQYF. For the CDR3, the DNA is TGTGCCAGCACCCGGACTAGCGCTACGAGCTACGAGCAGTACTTC.

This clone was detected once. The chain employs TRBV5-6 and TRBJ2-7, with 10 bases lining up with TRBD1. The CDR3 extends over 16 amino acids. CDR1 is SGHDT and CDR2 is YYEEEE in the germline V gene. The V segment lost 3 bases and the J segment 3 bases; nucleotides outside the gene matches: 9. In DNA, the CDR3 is TGTGCCAGCAGCTCGGCCGGGACAGGGGTTAACTACGAGCAGTACTTC. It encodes CASSSAGTGVNYEQYF.

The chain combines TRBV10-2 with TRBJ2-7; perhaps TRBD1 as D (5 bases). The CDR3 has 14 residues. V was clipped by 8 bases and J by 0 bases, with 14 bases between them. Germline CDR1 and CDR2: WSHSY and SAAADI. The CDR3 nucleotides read TGCGCCAGCGGGGCGGCAGGTAACTCCTACGAGCAGTACTTC. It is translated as CASGAAGNSYEQYF.

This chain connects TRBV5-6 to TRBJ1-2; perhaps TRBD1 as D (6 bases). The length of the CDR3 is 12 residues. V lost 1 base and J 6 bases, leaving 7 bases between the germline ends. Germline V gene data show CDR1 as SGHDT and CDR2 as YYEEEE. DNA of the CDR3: TGTGCCAGCAGCTTGAACAGGGATGGCTACACCTTC. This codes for CASSLNRDGYTF.

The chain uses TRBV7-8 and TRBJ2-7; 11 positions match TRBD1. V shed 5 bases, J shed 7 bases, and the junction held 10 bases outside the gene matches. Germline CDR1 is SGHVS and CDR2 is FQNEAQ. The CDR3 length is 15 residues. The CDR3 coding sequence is TGTGCCAGCAGCCTGAGGGACAGGGGGGCAAAAGAGCAGTACTTC. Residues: CASSLRDRGAKEQYF.

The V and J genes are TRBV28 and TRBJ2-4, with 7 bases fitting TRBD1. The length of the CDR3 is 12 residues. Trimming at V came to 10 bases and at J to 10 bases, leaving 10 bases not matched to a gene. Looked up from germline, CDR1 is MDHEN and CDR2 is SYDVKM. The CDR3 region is CATRDSHLIQYF. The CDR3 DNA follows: TGTGCCACACGGGACAGCCACTTAATTCAGTACTTC.

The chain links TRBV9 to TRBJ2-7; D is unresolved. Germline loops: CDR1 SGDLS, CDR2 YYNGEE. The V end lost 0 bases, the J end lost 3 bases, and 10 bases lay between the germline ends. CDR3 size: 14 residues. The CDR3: CASSVVGNYYEQYF. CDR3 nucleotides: TGTGCCAGCAGCGTAGTTGGCAACTACTACGAGCAGTACTTC.

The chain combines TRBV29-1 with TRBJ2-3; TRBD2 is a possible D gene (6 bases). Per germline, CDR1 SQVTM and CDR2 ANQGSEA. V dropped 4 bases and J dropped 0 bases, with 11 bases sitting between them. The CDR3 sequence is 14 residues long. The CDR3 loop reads CSVVPSGSTDTQYF. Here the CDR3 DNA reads TGCAGCGTTGTGCCCAGCGGGAGCACAGATACGCAGTATTTT.

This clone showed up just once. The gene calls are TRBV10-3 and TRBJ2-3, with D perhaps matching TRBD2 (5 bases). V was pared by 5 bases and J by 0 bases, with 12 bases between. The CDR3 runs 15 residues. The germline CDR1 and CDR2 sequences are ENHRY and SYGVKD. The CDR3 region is CAISRPGGSTDTQYF. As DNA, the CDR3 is TGTGCCATCAGTCGCCCAGGCGGGAGCACAGATACGCAGTATTTT.

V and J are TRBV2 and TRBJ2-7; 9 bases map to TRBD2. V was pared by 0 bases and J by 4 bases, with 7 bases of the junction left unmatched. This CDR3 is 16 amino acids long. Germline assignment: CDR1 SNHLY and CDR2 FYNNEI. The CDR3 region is CASSEAATSGLYEQYF. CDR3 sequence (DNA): TGTGCCAGCAGTGAAGCGGCGACTAGCGGACTTTACGAGCAGTACTTC.

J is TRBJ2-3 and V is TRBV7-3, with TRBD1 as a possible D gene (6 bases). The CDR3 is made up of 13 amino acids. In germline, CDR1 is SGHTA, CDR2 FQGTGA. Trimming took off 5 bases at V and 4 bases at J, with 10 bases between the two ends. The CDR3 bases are TGTGCCAGCAGCCCGAACAGGGCAGATACGCAGTATTTT. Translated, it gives CASSPNRADTQYF.

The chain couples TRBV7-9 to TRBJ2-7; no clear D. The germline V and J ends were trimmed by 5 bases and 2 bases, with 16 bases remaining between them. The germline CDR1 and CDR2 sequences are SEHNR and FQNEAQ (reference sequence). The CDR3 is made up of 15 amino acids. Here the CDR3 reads CASSPESQPPYEQYF. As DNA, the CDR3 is TGTGCCAGCAGCCCGGAGTCCCAACCTCCCTACGAGCAGTACTTC.

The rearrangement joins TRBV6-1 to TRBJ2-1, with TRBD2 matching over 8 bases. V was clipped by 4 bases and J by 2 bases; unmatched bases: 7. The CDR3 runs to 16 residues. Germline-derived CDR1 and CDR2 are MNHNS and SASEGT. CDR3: CASSGEAGAPYNEQFF. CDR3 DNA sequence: TGTGCCAGCAGTGGAGAAGCGGGAGCCCCCTACAATGAGCAGTTCTTC.

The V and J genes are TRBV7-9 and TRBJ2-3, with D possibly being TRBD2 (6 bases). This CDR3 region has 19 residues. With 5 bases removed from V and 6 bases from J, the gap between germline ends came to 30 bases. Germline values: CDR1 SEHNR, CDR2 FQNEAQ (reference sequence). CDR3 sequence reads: CASSRYPGSKKHESDTQYF. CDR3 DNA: TGTGCCAGCAGCCGATATCCCGGGAGCAAGAAACACGAGTCGGATACGCAGTATTTT.

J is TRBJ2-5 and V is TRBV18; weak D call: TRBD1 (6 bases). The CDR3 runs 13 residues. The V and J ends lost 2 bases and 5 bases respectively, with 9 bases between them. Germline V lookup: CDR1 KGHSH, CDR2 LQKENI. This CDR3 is CASSPGGAETQYF. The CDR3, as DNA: TGTGCCAGCTCACCAGGGGGCGCGGAGACCCAGTACTTC.

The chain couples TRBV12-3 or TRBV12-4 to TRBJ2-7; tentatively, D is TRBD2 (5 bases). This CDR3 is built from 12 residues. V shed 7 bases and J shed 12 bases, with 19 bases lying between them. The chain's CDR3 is CASTKDARELYF. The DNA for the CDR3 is TGTGCCAGCACCAAGGACGCGAGGGAATTGTACTTC.

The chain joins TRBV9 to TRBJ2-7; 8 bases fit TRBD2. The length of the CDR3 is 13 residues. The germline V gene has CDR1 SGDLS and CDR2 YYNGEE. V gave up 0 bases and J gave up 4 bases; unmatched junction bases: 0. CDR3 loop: CASSVGGRYEQYF. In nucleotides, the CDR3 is TGTGCCAGCAGCGTAGGCGGGAGGTACGAGCAGTACTTC.

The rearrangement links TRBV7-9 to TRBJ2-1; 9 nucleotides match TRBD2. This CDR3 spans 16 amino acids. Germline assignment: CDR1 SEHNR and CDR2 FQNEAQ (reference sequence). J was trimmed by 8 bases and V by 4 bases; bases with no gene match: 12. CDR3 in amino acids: CASSSNRWTSVDEQFF. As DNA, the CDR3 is TGTGCCAGCAGCTCCAACAGATGGACTAGCGTGGATGAGCAGTTCTTC.

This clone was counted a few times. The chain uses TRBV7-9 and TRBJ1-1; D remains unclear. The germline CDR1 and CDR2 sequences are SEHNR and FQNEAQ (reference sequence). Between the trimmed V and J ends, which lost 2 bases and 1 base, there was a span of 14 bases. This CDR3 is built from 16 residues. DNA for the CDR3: TGTGCCAGCAGCTTAAGTTACGGGGAGCAGAACACTGAAGCTTTCTTT. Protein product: CASSLSYGEQNTEAFF.